This entry lists 18 T cell receptor beta chains sequenced from one sample in a study of T-cell reconstitution after alpha-beta-depleted transplantation in children. During its preparation, the TCRbeta library received unique molecular identifiers. One entry per CDR3 protein results from TCRdb running MiXCR on the PCR reads. The table has 490,000 or so distinct CDR3 sequences, approximately 12% seen once. The material was PBMCs from the stem cell graft donor, obtained from the stem cell graft. Source of these receptors: a human donor who donated a stem cell graft to a child with combined immunodeficiency.

This clonotype was counted only a few times. The V and J genes are TRBV18 and TRBJ1-6; D call uncertain. V was trimmed by 2 bases and J by 5 bases, leaving 4 bases between them. Germline V gene sequence: CDR1 KGHSH, CDR2 LQKENI. The CDR3 has 13 amino acids. The CDR3 bases are TGTGCCAGCTCACCAGAGGATAATTCACCCCTCCACTTT. This translates into CASSPEDNSPLHF.

In its sample, this clonotype was seen a few times. The chain couples TRBV7-9 to TRBJ2-1, with 7 bases matching TRBD1. The CDR3 extends over 15 amino acids. In germline, CDR1 is SEHNR, CDR2 FQNEAQ (reference sequence). Trimming took 1 base from V and 7 from J; bases not matched to a gene: 7. The CDR3 loop reads CASSLGQGIVNEQFF. Written as DNA, the CDR3 is TGTGCCAGCAGCTTAGGACAGGGAATTGTAAATGAGCAGTTCTTC.

This clonotype was counted between two and nine times. The CDR3 DNA reads as TGTGCCAGCAGCTTTCGCGGGAGAAGTTTGACAGATACGCAGTATTTT. It encodes CASSFRGRSLTDTQYF. This chain links TRBV11-2 with TRBJ2-3, with 7 positions matching TRBD2. V was pared by 3 bases and J by 3 bases, with 9 bases of the junction left unmatched. Germline CDR1 SGHAT, CDR2 FQNNGV. This CDR3 comprises 16 residues.

The V gene is TRBV20-1, the J gene TRBJ1-6, with a possible D match to TRBD1 (6 bases). CDR3 length: 14 residues. CDR1 is DFQATT, CDR2 SNEGSKA, per germline (reference sequence). V gave up 5 bases and J gave up 5 bases, with 13 bases separating them. The CDR3 here is CSARRTADNSPLHF. The CDR3 DNA reads as TGCAGTGCTCGGAGGACAGCGGATAATTCACCCCTCCACTTT.

The sample holds a few counts of this clonotype. The chain has TRBV2 and TRBJ2-7; D call uncertain. CDR1 and CDR2 from the germline V gene are SNHLY and FYNNEI. Between the trimmed V and J ends, which lost 3 bases and 5 bases, there was a span of 5 bases. The CDR3 is 11 amino acids. CDR3 nucleotide sequence: TGTGCCAGCAGTGAGCAGGACGAGCAGTACTTC. It encodes CASSEQDEQYF.

The chain joins TRBV12-3 or TRBV12-4 to TRBJ1-4; 8 bases agree with TRBD1. The CDR3 sequence is 15 residues long. V lost 4 bases, J lost 7 bases, and 8 bases stayed unmatched. The CDR3 loop reads CASSWQGASREKLFF. CDR3 bases: TGTGCCAGCAGTTGGCAGGGGGCCTCCCGTGAAAAACTGTTTTTT.

The table lists this clonotype with a few counts. The CDR3 coding sequence is TGTGCTAGTGGTTTGTGGGTGACTAATGAAAAACTGTTTTTT. As protein: CASGLWVTNEKLFF. V gene TRBV12-5 combines with J gene TRBJ1-4; D is unclear. The length of the CDR3 is 14 residues. Trimming shortened V by 2 bases and J by 2 bases, and 6 bases separated the two germline ends. Germline V CDR1 and CDR2: LGHNT, FRNRAP.

The chain uses TRBV5-4 and TRBJ2-3; 11 bases are shared with TRBD2. The CDR3 extends over 16 amino acids. CDR1 and CDR2 from the germline V gene are SGHNT and YYREEE (reference sequence). With 6 bases clipped from V and 2 bases from J, the junction kept 8 bases outside the gene matches. CDR3 amino acids: CASTVTSGTATDTQYF. The CDR3 DNA is TGTGCCAGCACCGTGACTAGCGGGACTGCCACAGATACGCAGTATTTT.

This clonotype was counted ten times or more. V gene TRBV20-1 combines with J gene TRBJ2-3; D ambiguous. V was clipped by 3 bases and J by 1 base, with 11 bases between them. Germline V gene data show CDR1 as DFQATT and CDR2 as SNEGSKA (reference sequence). The CDR3 sequence is 14 residues long. The CDR3 loop is CSARAQHRTDTQYF. CDR3 bases: TGCAGTGCTAGGGCACAGCATCGCACAGATACGCAGTATTTT.

In its sample, this clonotype was seen many times. J is TRBJ2-6 and V is TRBV29-1; no clear D. CDR3 length equals 13 residues. Germline-derived CDR1 and CDR2 are SQVTM and ANQGSEA. The V end lost 5 bases, the J end lost 4 bases, and 9 bases lay between the germline ends. The chain's CDR3 is CSVSLSGANVLTF. DNA for the CDR3: TGCAGCGTTAGTCTTTCAGGGGCCAACGTCCTGACTTTC.

This rearrangement joins TRBV9 to TRBJ2-5; possible D gene TRBD2, 6 bases. V lost 3 bases, J lost 4 bases, and 28 bases lay in between. CDR3 length: 19 residues. Germline V gives CDR1 SGDLS, CDR2 YYNGEE. CDR3 protein: CASSGGFLPGPRRAETQYF. CDR3 DNA sequence: TGTGCCAGCAGCGGAGGATTTTTACCGGGCCCCCGGAGGGCAGAGACCCAGTACTTC.

The chain uses TRBV7-8 and TRBJ2-3; 9 bases align to TRBD2. The CDR3 runs to 16 residues. Trimming cost V 5 bases and J 2 bases; bases outside gene matches: 8. The germline CDR1 and CDR2 sequences are SGHVS and FQNEAQ. This CDR3 reads CASSKGAGGNTDTQYF. Here the CDR3 DNA reads TGTGCCAGCAGCAAAGGGGCGGGGGGGAACACAGATACGCAGTATTTT.

The chain uses TRBV7-2 and TRBJ2-2; no reliable D call. This CDR3 is 13 amino acids long. Germline CDR1 is SGHTA and CDR2 is FQGNSA. Trimming cost V 3 bases and J 3 bases, with 5 bases left between them. CDR3 nucleotide sequence: TGTGCCAGCAGCTTCTGGGACACCGGGGAGCTGTTTTTT. As protein: CASSFWDTGELFF.

This clonotype occurred a few times. The chain joins TRBV18 to TRBJ1-1; TRBD1 might be the D (5 bases). V gave up 0 bases and J gave up 6 bases, with 14 bases separating them. Germline V CDR1 and CDR2: KGHSH, LQKENI. The CDR3 is made up of 15 amino acids. CDR3 sequence (DNA): TGTGCCAGCTCACCACCGTTGGGGGTGGATGCTGAAGCTTTCTTT. Translation: CASSPPLGVDAEAFF.

This clonotype has a handful of counts. The genes are TRBV7-9 and TRBJ2-7; D not resolved. The CDR3 loop spans 14 amino acids. Germline V gives CDR1 SEHNR, CDR2 FQNEAQ (reference sequence). V gave up 5 bases and J gave up 1 base, with 12 bases separating them. CDR3 sequence (DNA): TGTGCCAGCAGCCCGCGACTCACGTCCTACGAGCAGTACTTC. Translated: CASSPRLTSYEQYF.

There are many counts of this clonotype. The CDR3 sequence is CASSLGGVDTGELFF. CDR3 in DNA: TGTGCCAGCAGCTTAGGGGGAGTGGACACCGGGGAGCTGTTTTTT. This chain joins TRBV5-6 and TRBJ2-2, with D possibly being TRBD1 (6 bases). The germline CDR1 and CDR2 sequences are SGHDT and YYEEEE. Trimming took off 2 bases at V and 3 bases at J, with 11 bases between the two ends. This CDR3 is built from 15 residues.

The V gene is TRBV5-1, the J gene TRBJ1-1; TRBD1 might be the D (5 bases). CDR3 length equals 15 residues. The germline V gene encodes CDR1 SGHRS and CDR2 YFSETQ. The V end was cut by 1 base, the J end by 0 bases, with 10 bases between. The CDR3 sequence: CASSLLEGMNTEAFF. CDR3 bases: TGCGCCAGCAGCTTGCTCGAGGGGATGAACACTGAAGCTTTCTTT. Full variable domain (missing parts from reference TRBV5-1 and TRBJ1-1): KAGVTQTPRYLIKTRGQQVTLSCSPISGHRSVSWYQQTPGQGLQFLFEYFSETQRNKGNFPGRFSGRQFSNSRSEMNVSTLELGDSALYLCASSLLEGMNTEAFFGQGTRLTVV.

This clonotype was seen more than once but under ten times. This rearrangement joins TRBV7-2 to TRBJ2-3; D may match TRBD1 or TRBD2 (5 bases each). CDR1 is SGHTA, CDR2 FQGNSA, per germline. With 3 bases removed from V and 5 bases from J, the gap between germline ends came to 18 bases. CDR3 length equals 16 residues. This CDR3 is CASSFGLGVQGDTQYF. CDR3 coding DNA: TGTGCCAGCAGCTTCGGTCTGGGGGTCCAAGGAGATACGCAGTATTTT.